This passage covers 20 T cell receptor beta chains from one sample sequenced in a study of shared clonotypes between healthy human individuals. The repertoire was sequenced with immunoSEQ multiplex PCR; TCRdb's copy has only in-frame clones and lacks some. The sample records about half a million clones, over 70% being singletons. The specimen was PBMCs. These receptors were obtained from a middle-aged woman in good health. Some clones in this sample may be carry-over from other donors' samples.

The rearrangement joins TRBV10-3 to TRBJ1-5; 8 nucleotides line up with TRBD1. Trimming cost V 5 bases and J 4 bases; bases outside gene matches: 4. The CDR3 is 14 residues long. Germline lookup yields CDR1 ENHRY and CDR2 SYGVKD. The CDR3 region has the DNA TGTGCCATCAGTCCCGGGACAGGAAATCAGCCCCAGCATTTT. Its protein product is CAISPGTGNQPQHF.

The chain is built from TRBV7-2 and TRBJ1-4; D call uncertain. The length of the CDR3 is 14 residues. Germline CDR1 and CDR2: SGHTA and FQGNSA. Trimming shortened V by 3 bases and J by 4 bases, and 9 bases separated the two germline ends. The CDR3 nucleotides are TGTGCCAGCAGCTTGGGAGGGATTAATGAAAAACTGTTTTTT. This translates into CASSLGGINEKLFF.

Remarks on this clone: A read error likely explains this, since a far larger clone differs by one base. The V and J genes are TRBV29-1 and TRBJ1-1, with TRBD1 matching 8 bases. This CDR3 region has 13 residues. Germline assignment: CDR1 SQVTM and CDR2 ANQGSEA. Here the CDR3 reads CRAGQGMNTEAFF. The CDR3 DNA follows: TGCAGAGCAGGACAGGGAATGAACACTGAAGCTTTCTTT.

J is TRBJ1-1 and V is TRBV4-3, with TRBD1 matching 7 bases. Trimming cost V 1 base and J 5 bases; bases outside gene matches: 4. The CDR3 runs to 14 residues. Germline V gene sequence: CDR1 LGHNA, CDR2 YSLEER. The CDR3 DNA sequence: TGCGCCAGCAGCCAAGGGCAGGGGGGAACTGAAGCTTTCTTT. Its translation is CASSQGQGGTEAFF.

The rearrangement joins TRBV30 to TRBJ1-2; no firm D call. CDR1 is GTSNPN, CDR2 SVGIG, per germline (reference sequence). V was trimmed by 0 bases and J by 5 bases, leaving 13 bases between them. This CDR3 contains 14 residues. CDR3 loop: CAWSVKVRHYGYTF. Written as DNA, the CDR3 is TGTGCCTGGAGTGTAAAAGTCCGGCATTATGGCTACACCTTC.

CDR3 loop: CASSLAQGRPGAQYF. The CDR3 bases are TGTGCCAGCAGCTTAGCGCAGGGCAGGCCAGGGGCCCAGTACTTC. The rearrangement uses TRBV7-2 and TRBJ2-5; D might be TRBD1 (6 bases). Germline CDR1 and CDR2: SGHTA and FQGNSA. This CDR3 region has 15 residues. The V gene lost 0 bases and the J gene lost 9 bases, with 17 bases spanning the gap. Looking up the rest from reference TRBV7-2 and TRBJ2-5 gives the full variable domain: GAGVSQSPSNKVTEKGKDVELRCDPISGHTALYWYRQSLGQGLEFLIYFQGNSAPDKSGLPSDRFSAERTGGSVSTLTIQRTQQEDSAVYLCASSLAQGRPGAQYFGPGTRLLVL.

As DNA, the CDR3 is TGTGCCACCAGCAGAGCGGGAGGGTGGGACAATGAGCAGTTCTTC. Encoded protein: CATSRAGGWDNEQFF. The rearrangement links TRBV15 to TRBJ2-1; 8 bases are a match to TRBD2. V shed 1 base and J 5 bases; nucleotides not matched to a gene: 4. This CDR3 has 15 amino acids. Germline V lookup: CDR1 LNHNV, CDR2 YYDKDF (reference sequence). The full variable domain, with the rest looked up from reference TRBV15 and TRBJ2-1, is DAMVIQNPRYQVTQFGKPVTLSCSQTLNHNVMYWYQQKSSQAPKLLFHYYDKDFNNEADTPDNFQSRRPNTSFCFLDIRSPGLGDTAMYLCATSRAGGWDNEQFFGPGTRLTVL.

The chain combines TRBV5-1 with TRBJ2-5; 10 nucleotides line up with TRBD2. This CDR3 spans 14 amino acids. J gave up 2 bases and V 3 bases, and 1 base lay outside the gene matches. CDR1 and CDR2 from the germline V gene are SGHRS and YFSETQ. For the CDR3, the DNA is TGCGCCAGCAGCTATAGCGGGAGGCAAGAGACCCAGTACTTC. It encodes CASSYSGRQETQYF.

V and J are TRBV11-2 and TRBJ2-5; maybe TRBD2 (5 bases). The CDR3 is 14 residues long. With 4 bases removed from V and 5 bases from J, the gap between germline ends came to 14 bases. The germline V gene has CDR1 SGHAT and CDR2 FQNNGV. This chain's CDR3 is CASSSTRGSETQYF. In nucleotides, the CDR3 is TGTGCCAGCAGCTCCACTAGAGGGTCGGAGACCCAGTACTTC.

Details on this clone: A far larger clone is one base from this, pointing to a likely read error. Different DNA sequences within this sample yield the same CDR3. The chain links TRBV7-8 to TRBJ2-5; the D call may be TRBD1 or TRBD2 (6 bases each). Gene TRBJ2-7 matches the end of the DNA better, so the J call may be wrong. The CDR3 has 12 residues. Germline loops: CDR1 SGHVS, CDR2 FQNEAQ. The CDR3 DNA sequence: TGTGCAAGCAGCCACGGGGGCGGCGAGCAGTACTTC. It codes for CASSHGGGEQYF.

J is TRBJ2-1 and V is TRBV18; 9 bases line up with TRBD2. The V gene's germline CDR1 is KGHSH and CDR2 LQKENI. This CDR3 region has 14 residues. The V gene end was trimmed by 4 bases and the J gene end by 5 bases; junction bases not matched to a gene: 3. CDR3: CASSRSSGDNEQFF. Written as DNA, the CDR3 is TGTGCCAGCTCACGGTCTAGCGGGGACAATGAGCAGTTCTTC. Combining the CDR3 with reference TRBV18 and TRBJ2-1 gives the whole variable domain NAGVMQNPRHLVRRRGQEARLRCSPMKGHSHVYWYRQLPEEGLKFMVYLQKENIIDESGMPKERFSAEFPKEGPSILRIQQVVRGDSAAYFCASSRSSGDNEQFFGPGTRLTVL.

Ten or more counts support this clone. This same CDR3 is encoded by further DNA sequences in the sample. The rearrangement joins TRBV15 to TRBJ1-2, with D unresolved. CDR1 and CDR2 from the germline V gene are LNHNV and YYDKDF (reference sequence). V lost 5 bases to trimming and J lost 5 bases, with 12 bases between them. The CDR3 covers 13 residues. The CDR3 DNA reads as TGTGCCACCAGCCTGAGGTTCGGATATGGCTACACCTTC. It yields the protein CATSLRFGYGYTF. The whole variable domain, filled in from reference TRBV15 and TRBJ1-2, reads DAMVIQNPRYQVTQFGKPVTLSCSQTLNHNVMYWYQQKSSQAPKLLFHYYDKDFNNEADTPDNFQSRRPNTSFCFLDIRSPGLGDTAMYLCATSLRFGYGYTFGSGTRLTVV.

Comment on this clone: This likely traces to a read error, being one base from a far larger clone. The chain carries TRBV10-3 and TRBJ2-2; D may be TRBD1 (5 bases). CDR1 and CDR2 (germline): ENHRY, SYGVKD. Trimming removed 4 bases at V and 0 bases at J, with 12 bases between. The CDR3 extends over 16 amino acids. Written as DNA, the CDR3 is TGTGCCATCAGTGTTGGGGTGACAGCGAACACCGGGGAGCTGTTTTTT. Encoded protein: CAISVGVTANTGELFF.

This sequence joins TRBV5-3 and TRBJ1-4; D perhaps matches TRBD1 (5 bases). TRBV5-3 counts as an open reading frame of uncertain function. This CDR3 has 16 amino acids. The ends were cut back, 4 bases at V and 4 bases at J, with 17 bases in the middle. CDR3 in DNA: TGTGCCAGAAGCCTCATGTGGGGGAATCTTAATGAAAAACTGTTTTTT. Its protein product is CARSLMWGNLNEKLFF.

V is TRBV10-3 and J is TRBJ1-1; 7 bases fit TRBD1. This CDR3 has 18 amino acids. CDR1 and CDR2 (germline): ENHRY, SYGVKD. Trimming took 2 bases from V and 1 from J; bases not matched to a gene: 13. The CDR3 protein is CAISEKGGTGTPNTEAFF. CDR3 coding DNA: TGTGCCATCAGTGAGAAAGGGGGCACCGGGACACCGAACACTGAAGCTTTCTTT.

The chain joins TRBV6-5 to TRBJ1-5; tentatively, D is TRBD1 (5 bases). From germline, CDR1 is MNHEY and CDR2 SVGAGI. V was clipped by 0 bases and J by 7 bases, with 10 bases between them. The CDR3 sequence is 14 residues long. CDR3 nucleotide sequence: TGTGCCAGCAGTTACTCGGCAGGGTGGCAGCCCCAGCATTTT. It is translated as CASSYSAGWQPQHF.

The CDR3 sequence is CASSLGLGFNEKLFF. CDR3 in DNA: TGTGCCAGCAGCTTAGGGTTGGGGTTTAATGAAAAACTGTTTTTT. V and J are TRBV7-8 and TRBJ1-4, with D uncertain. Germline V CDR1 and CDR2: SGHVS, FQNEAQ. This CDR3 is 15 amino acids long. V lost 1 base and J lost 4, with 10 bases in between.

This rearrangement joins TRBV28 to TRBJ1-1; 8 nucleotides align to TRBD1. This CDR3 comprises 15 residues. V lost 5 bases, J lost 1 base, and 6 bases stayed unmatched. CDR1 and CDR2 from the germline V gene are MDHEN and SYDVKM. CDR3 amino acids: CASSPSDRGNTEAFF. The CDR3 coding sequence is TGTGCCAGCAGTCCCTCCGACAGGGGGAACACTGAAGCTTTCTTT.

This clone was seen only once. A far larger clone is a single base away, which makes a read error likely. Given the absence of the conserved phenylalanine or tryptophan at the CDR3 end, a read error is likely. The genes are TRBV30 and TRBJ1-1, with no clear D. V was cut by 0 bases and J by 1 base, with 6 bases left in between. The CDR3 extends over 13 amino acids. In germline, CDR1 is GTSNPN, CDR2 SVGIG (reference sequence). The CDR3, as DNA: TGTGCCTGGAGTGTTGGGAGGAACACTGAAGCTTTCTCT. It translates to CAWSVGRNTEAFS.

V is TRBV15 and J is TRBJ1-1, with unresolved D. CDR3 size: 14 residues. The V end lost 2 bases, the J end lost 6 bases, and 13 bases lay between the germline ends. Germline CDR1 and CDR2: LNHNV and YYDKDF (reference sequence). CDR3 region: CATSRQRIAAEAFF. The CDR3 DNA reads as TGTGCCACCAGCAGACAGCGGATTGCGGCTGAAGCTTTCTTT.